This T cell receptor (beta chain) stems from a study of T cell responses to AZD1222 COVID-19 vaccine. On the study more broadly: Samples with a second dose at about 4 or about 12 weeks were pooled together. Whole-study results and caveats: Reports indicate that nearly half of spike-specific TCRs are directed at unmutated variant regions. After two AZD1222 doses, spike-specific TCR breadth and depth rose versus day 0.

Profiling relied on immunoSEQ multiplex PCR, and the TCRdb table lists in-frame clones only, not all of them. Found here are about 160,000 clones, 80% to 90% of them singletons; the top ten hold about 6.9%. The CDR3 covers 15 residues. V was pared by 2 bases and J by 8 bases, with 4 bases of the junction left unmatched. CDR1 SGHAT and CDR2 FQNNGV come from the germline V gene. As regards this clone: Its antigen is unknown.

The receptor comes from an adult in good health. This sample comprised peripheral blood, obtained on day 0 of AZD1222 vaccination. This chain uses TRBV11-2 with TRBJ2-1, with 12 bases identical to TRBD2. The CDR3 sequence is CASSLLAGGQDEQFF. DNA of the CDR3: TGTGCCAGCAGCTTACTAGCGGGGGGGCAGGATGAGCAGTTCTTC.